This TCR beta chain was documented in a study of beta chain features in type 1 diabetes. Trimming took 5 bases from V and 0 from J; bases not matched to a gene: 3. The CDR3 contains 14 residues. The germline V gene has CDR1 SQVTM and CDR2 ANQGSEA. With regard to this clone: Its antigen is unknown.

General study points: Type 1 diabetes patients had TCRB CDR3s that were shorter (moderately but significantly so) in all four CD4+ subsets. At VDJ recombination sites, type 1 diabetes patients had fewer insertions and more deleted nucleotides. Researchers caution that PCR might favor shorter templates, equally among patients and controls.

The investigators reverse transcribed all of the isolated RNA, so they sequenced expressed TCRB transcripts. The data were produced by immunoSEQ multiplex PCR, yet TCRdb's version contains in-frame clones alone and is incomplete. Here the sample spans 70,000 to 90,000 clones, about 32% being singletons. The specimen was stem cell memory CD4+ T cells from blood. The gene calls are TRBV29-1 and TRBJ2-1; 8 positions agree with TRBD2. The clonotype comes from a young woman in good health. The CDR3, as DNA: TGCAGCGTTAAGCGGGGGTCCTCCTACAATGAGCAGTTCTTC. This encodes CSVKRGSSYNEQFF.